This T cell receptor (beta chain) is from a study of blood T cells in healthy people across ages. Then a second PCR, running about 6 to 11 cycles, was carried out with a sample-barcoded 5' primer and a J-beta primer mix. Unique molecular identifiers of 12 random nucleotides labeled each cDNA. TCRdb passed the 5' RACE reads through MiXCR, listing each CDR3 protein once. The data hold 800,000 or so distinct CDR3 sequences, with roughly 25% observed a single time. Deletions cut 6 bases from V and 3 bases from J, with 15 bases between. Germline V gene lookup returns CDR1 MDHEN and CDR2 SYDVKM. The CDR3 is 14 residues long. The sample also formed part of further work on T cells of mothers and their children. From that paper: Samples came from three healthy Caucasian mothers and their six children. Per 15 ul, 1.5 ug of RNA was used, with all extracted RNA going into cDNA synthesis.

The chain combines TRBV28 with TRBJ2-7, with D perhaps TRBD1 (7 bases). This receptor was taken from a boy aged 5 to 17 in good health. The sequenced sample was blood. The CDR3 DNA reads as TGTGCCAGCAGGCCCGACAGGGAGGACTACGAGCAGTACTTC. This gives the protein CASRPDREDYEQYF.